This passage covers 9 T cell receptor beta chains from one sample sequenced in a study of cytomegalovirus exposure and HLA in healthy donors. The PCR contained 60 Vbeta and 13 Jbeta primers. Clones were sequenced by immunoSEQ multiplex PCR, and TCRdb holds only the in-frame ones, with some missing. The sample holds about 130,000 clones, 60% to 85% seen once. Sequencing input: PBMCs. These receptors were obtained from a man between 25 and 39 years old in good health and CMV-seronegative.

This chain connects TRBV5-1 to TRBJ2-2; weak D call: TRBD1 (5 bases). Germline V lookup: CDR1 SGHRS, CDR2 YFSETQ. V was cut by 4 bases and J by 7 bases, with 14 bases left in between. The CDR3 is 14 residues long. CDR3 coding DNA: TGCGCCAGCAGCCCTGACTCAGACAGCGGGGAGCTGTTTTTT. Translating it yields CASSPDSDSGELFF.

The V call is TRBV5-1, the J call TRBJ2-1; D gene uncertain. This CDR3 region has 13 residues. Looked up from germline, CDR1 is SGHRS and CDR2 is YFSETQ. Deletions cut 4 bases from V and 8 bases from J, with 13 bases between. The CDR3 DNA follows: TGCGCCAGCAGCCCCCCCTCGTACTATGAGCAGTTCTTC. It yields the protein CASSPPSYYEQFF. The full variable domain, with the rest looked up from reference TRBV5-1 and TRBJ2-1, is KAGVTQTPRYLIKTRGQQVTLSCSPISGHRSVSWYQQTPGQGLQFLFEYFSETQRNKGNFPGRFSGRQFSNSRSEMNVSTLELGDSALYLCASSPPSYYEQFFGPGTRLTVL.

The V and J genes are TRBV7-2 and TRBJ1-1; perhaps TRBD1 as D (6 bases). From germline, CDR1 is SGHTA and CDR2 FQGNSA. Trimming removed 1 base at V and 1 base at J, with 7 bases between. The CDR3 covers 14 residues. The CDR3 DNA reads TGTGCCAGCAGCTTAGGACAGGCGAACACTGAAGCTTTCTTT. Amino acids: CASSLGQANTEAFF.

V gene TRBV19 combines with J gene TRBJ1-2, with a tentative D call TRBD1 (5 bases). CDR3 size: 14 residues. V was cut by 5 bases and J by 4 bases, with 14 bases left in between. Germline values: CDR1 LNHDA, CDR2 SQIVND (reference sequence). Written as DNA, the CDR3 is TGTGCCAGTAGTTACAGGCAAGCGACCTATGGCTACACCTTC. Its translation: CASSYRQATYGYTF. Combining the CDR3 with reference TRBV19 and TRBJ1-2 gives the whole variable domain DGGITQSPKYLFRKEGQNVTLSCEQNLNHDAMYWYRQDPGQGLRLIYYSQIVNDFQKGDIAEGYSVSREKKESFPLTVTSAQKNPTAFYLCASSYRQATYGYTFGSGTRLTVV.

The chain employs TRBV7-9 and TRBJ1-2; D call uncertain. Trimming pared 2 bases from V and 5 bases from J, leaving 12 bases between. The germline V gene encodes CDR1 SEHNR and CDR2 FQNEAQ (reference sequence). The CDR3 is made up of 14 amino acids. The DNA of the CDR3 is TGTGCCAGCAGCTTAAGAGAGGGTACTTATGGCTACACCTTC. It translates to CASSLREGTYGYTF.

Only one count was recorded for this clone. The chain carries TRBV7-9 and TRBJ1-1; no reliable D call. Germline loops: CDR1 SEHNR, CDR2 FQNEAQ (reference sequence). The V end was cut by 5 bases, the J end by 5 bases, with 21 bases between. The CDR3 consists of 16 residues. This CDR3 is CASSPLMFDGETEAFF. As DNA, the CDR3 is TGTGCCAGCAGCCCTCTAATGTTCGACGGGGAAACTGAAGCTTTCTTT.

This CDR3 is CASSPGQGLSSYNEQFF. In DNA, the CDR3 is TGTGCCAGCTCACCGGGGCAGGGACTGAGCTCCTACAATGAGCAGTTCTTC. This sequence joins TRBV18 and TRBJ2-1; a weak D match, TRBD2 (6 bases). Trimming removed 3 bases from V and 0 bases from J, with 15 bases in between. Germline lookup yields CDR1 KGHSH and CDR2 LQKENI. The length of the CDR3 is 17 residues.

The chain is built from TRBV4-1 and TRBJ2-2, with 11 positions matching TRBD2. The ends lost 3 bases at V and 6 bases at J; junction bases unmatched: 12. The CDR3 has 18 amino acids. Germline assignment: CDR1 MGHRA and CDR2 YSYEKL. Here the CDR3 reads CASSQGVAGGVYSGELFF. CDR3 coding DNA: TGCGCCAGCAGCCAGGGGGTAGCGGGGGGGGTGTATTCCGGGGAGCTGTTTTTT.

The chain is built from TRBV6-5 and TRBJ2-3, with a weak D call TRBD1 (6 bases). V was pared by 2 bases and J by 5 bases, with 14 bases between. The CDR3 has 15 amino acids. The germline CDR1 and CDR2 sequences are MNHEY and SVGAGI. The CDR3 DNA follows: TGTGCCAGCAGTTACCTTTCAGGGGCGGGAGATACGCAGTATTTT. This gives the protein CASSYLSGAGDTQYF.